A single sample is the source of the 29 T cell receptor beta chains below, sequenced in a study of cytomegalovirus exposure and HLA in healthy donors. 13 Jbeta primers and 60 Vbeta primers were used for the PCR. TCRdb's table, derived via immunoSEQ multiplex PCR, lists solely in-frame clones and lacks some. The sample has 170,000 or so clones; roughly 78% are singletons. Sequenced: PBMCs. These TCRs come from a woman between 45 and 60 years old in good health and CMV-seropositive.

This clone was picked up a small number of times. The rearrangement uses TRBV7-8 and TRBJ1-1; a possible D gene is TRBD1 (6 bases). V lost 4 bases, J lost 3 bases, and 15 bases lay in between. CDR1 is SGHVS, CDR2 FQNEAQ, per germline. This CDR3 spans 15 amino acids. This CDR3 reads CASSSGGGADTEAFF. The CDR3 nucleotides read TGTGCCAGCAGCTCCGGAGGGGGGGCGGACACTGAAGCTTTCTTT.

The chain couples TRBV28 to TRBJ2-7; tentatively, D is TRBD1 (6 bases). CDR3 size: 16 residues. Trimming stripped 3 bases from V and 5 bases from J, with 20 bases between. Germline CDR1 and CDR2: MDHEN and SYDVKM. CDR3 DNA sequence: TGTGCCAGCAGTTTCAATGCACCCCCCAGGGGTAACGAGCAGTACTTC. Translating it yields CASSFNAPPRGNEQYF. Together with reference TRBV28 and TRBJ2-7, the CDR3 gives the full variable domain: DVKVTQSSRYLVKRTGEKVFLECVQDMDHENMFWYRQDPGLGLRLIYFSYDVKMKEKGDIPEGYSVSREKKERFSLILESASTNQTSMYLCASSFNAPPRGNEQYFGPGTRLTVT.

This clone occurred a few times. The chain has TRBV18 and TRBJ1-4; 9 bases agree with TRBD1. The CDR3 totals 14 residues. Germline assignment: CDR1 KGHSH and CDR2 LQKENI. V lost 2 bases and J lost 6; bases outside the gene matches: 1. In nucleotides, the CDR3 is TGTGCCAGCTCACCAGGGACAGGGTATGAAAAACTGTTTTTT. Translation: CASSPGTGYEKLFF.

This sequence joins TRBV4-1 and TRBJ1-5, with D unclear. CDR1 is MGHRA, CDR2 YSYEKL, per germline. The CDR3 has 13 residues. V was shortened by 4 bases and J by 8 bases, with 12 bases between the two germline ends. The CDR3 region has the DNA TGCGCCAGCAGCCGAGGAGGGCTGGAGCCCCAGCATTTT. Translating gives CASSRGGLEPQHF.

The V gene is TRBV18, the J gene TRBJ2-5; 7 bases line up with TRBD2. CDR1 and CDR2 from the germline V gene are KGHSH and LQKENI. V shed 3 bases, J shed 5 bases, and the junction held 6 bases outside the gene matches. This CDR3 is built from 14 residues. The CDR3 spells CASSPTVGGETQYF. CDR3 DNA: TGTGCCAGCTCACCTACGGTGGGAGGGGAGACCCAGTACTTC.

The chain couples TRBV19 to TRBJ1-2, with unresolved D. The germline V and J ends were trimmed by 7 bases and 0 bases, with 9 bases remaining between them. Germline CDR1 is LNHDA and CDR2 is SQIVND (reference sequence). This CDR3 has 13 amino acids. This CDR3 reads CASNFPTNYGYTF. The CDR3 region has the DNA TGTGCCAGTAATTTCCCCACTAACTATGGCTACACCTTC.

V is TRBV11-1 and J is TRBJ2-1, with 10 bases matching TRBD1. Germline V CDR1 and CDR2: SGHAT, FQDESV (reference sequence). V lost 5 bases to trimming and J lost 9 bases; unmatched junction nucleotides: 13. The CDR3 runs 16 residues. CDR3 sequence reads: CASSPRPGQGSTEQFF. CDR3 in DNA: TGTGCCAGCAGCCCCCGTCCGGGACAGGGGTCTACTGAGCAGTTCTTC.

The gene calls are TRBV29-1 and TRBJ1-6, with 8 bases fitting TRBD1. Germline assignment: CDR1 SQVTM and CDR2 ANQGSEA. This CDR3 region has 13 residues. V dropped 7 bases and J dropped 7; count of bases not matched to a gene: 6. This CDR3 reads CSAGTGDNSPLHF. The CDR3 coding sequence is TGCAGCGCTGGGACAGGCGACAATTCACCCCTCCACTTT.

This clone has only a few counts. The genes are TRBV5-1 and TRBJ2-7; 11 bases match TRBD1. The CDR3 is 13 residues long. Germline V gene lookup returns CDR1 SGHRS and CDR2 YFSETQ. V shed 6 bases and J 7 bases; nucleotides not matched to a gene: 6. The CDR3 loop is CASTLGTGGEQYF. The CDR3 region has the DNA TGCGCCAGCACGTTAGGGACAGGGGGAGAGCAGTACTTC.

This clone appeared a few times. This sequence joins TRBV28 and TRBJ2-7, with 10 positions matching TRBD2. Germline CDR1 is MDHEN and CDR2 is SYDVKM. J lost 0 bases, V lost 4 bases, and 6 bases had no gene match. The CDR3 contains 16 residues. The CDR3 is CASSSLTSGASYEQYF. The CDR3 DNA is TGTGCCAGCAGTTCCTTAACTAGCGGGGCCTCCTACGAGCAGTACTTC.

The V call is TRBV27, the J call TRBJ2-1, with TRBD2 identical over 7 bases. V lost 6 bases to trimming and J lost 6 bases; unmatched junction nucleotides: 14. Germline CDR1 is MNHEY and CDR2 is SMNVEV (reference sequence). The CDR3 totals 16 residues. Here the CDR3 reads CASSPGRGMLANEQFF. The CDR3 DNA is TGTGCCAGCAGCCCAGGGAGGGGTATGCTAGCCAATGAGCAGTTCTTC.

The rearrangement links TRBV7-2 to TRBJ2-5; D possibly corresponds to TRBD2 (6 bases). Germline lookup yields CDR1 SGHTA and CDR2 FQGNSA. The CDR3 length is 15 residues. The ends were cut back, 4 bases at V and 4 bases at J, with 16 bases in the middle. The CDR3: CASSWGWRGGETQYF. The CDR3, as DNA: TGTGCCAGCAGCTGGGGTTGGCGGGGCGGAGAGACCCAGTACTTC. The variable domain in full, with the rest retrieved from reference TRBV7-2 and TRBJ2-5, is GAGVSQSPSNKVTEKGKDVELRCDPISGHTALYWYRQSLGQGLEFLIYFQGNSAPDKSGLPSDRFSAERTGGSVSTLTIQRTQQEDSAVYLCASSWGWRGGETQYFGPGTRLLVL.

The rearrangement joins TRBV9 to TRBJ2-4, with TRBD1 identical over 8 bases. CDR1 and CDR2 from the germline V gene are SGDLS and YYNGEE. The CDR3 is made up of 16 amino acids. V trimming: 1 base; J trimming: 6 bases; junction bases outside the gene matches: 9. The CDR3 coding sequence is TGTGCCAGCAGCGTAAACCCCATCGGACAGGGAAACATTCAGTACTTC. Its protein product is CASSVNPIGQGNIQYF.

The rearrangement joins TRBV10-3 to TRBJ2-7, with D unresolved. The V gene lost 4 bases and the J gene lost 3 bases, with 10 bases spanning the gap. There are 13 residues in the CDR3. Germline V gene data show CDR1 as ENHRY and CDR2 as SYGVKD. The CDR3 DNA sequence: TGTGCCATCAGTGCCTTCCAGGACTACGAGCAGTACTTC. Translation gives CAISAFQDYEQYF.

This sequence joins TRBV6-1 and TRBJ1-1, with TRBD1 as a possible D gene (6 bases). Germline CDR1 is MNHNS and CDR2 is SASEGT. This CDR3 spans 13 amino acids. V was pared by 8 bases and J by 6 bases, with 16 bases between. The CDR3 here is CASPKVGGAEAFF. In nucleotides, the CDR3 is TGTGCCAGCCCTAAGGTAGGGGGGGCTGAAGCTTTCTTT.

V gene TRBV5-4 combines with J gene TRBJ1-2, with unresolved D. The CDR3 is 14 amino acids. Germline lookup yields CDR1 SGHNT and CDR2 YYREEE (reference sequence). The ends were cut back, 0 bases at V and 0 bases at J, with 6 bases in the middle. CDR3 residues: CASSLGSPNYGYTF. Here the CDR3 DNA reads TGTGCCAGCAGCTTGGGTAGCCCTAACTATGGCTACACCTTC.

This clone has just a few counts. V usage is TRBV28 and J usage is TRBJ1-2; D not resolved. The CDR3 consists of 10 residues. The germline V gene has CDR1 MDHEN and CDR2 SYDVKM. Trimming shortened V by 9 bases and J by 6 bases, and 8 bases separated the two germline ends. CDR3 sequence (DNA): TGTGCCAGTTGGCTGAATGGCTACACCTTC. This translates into CASWLNGYTF.

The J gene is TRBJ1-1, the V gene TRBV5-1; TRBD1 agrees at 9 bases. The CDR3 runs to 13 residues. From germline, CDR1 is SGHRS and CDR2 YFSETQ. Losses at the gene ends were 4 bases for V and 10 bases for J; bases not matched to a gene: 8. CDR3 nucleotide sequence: TGCGCCAGCAGCCAACAGGGGGCTGAGGGAGCTTTCTTT. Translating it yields CASSQQGAEGAFF.

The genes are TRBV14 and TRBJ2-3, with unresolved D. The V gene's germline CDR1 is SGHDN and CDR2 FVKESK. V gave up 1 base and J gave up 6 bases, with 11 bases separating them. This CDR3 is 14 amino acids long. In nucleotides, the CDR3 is TGTGCCAGCAGCCAAGCTCCGGTCGTTGATACGCAGTATTTT. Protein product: CASSQAPVVDTQYF.

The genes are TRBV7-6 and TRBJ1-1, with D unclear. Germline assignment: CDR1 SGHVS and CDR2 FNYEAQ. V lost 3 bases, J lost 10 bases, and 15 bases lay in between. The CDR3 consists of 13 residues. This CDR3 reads CASSFGRDQVAFF. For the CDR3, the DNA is TGTGCCAGCAGCTTTGGAAGAGATCAGGTAGCTTTCTTT. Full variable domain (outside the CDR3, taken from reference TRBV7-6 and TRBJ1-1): GAGVSQSPRYKVTKRGQDVALRCDPISGHVSLYWYRQALGQGPEFLTYFNYEAQQDKSGLPNDRFSAERPEGSISTLTIQRTEQRDSAMYRCASSFGRDQVAFFGQGTRLTVV.

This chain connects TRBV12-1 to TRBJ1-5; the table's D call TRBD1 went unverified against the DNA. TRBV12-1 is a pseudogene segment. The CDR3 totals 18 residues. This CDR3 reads CASSSFHPGQARNQPQHF. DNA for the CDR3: TGTGCCAGCAGCTCGTTCCACCCGGGACAGGCTCGCAATCAGCCCCAGCATTTT.

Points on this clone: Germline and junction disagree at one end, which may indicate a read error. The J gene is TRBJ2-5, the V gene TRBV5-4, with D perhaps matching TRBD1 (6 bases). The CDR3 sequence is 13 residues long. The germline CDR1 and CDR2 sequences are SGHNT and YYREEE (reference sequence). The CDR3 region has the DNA TGTGCCAGCAGCTGGACAGTGGAAGATACCCAGTACTTC. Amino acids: CASSWTVEDTQYF.

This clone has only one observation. This CDR3 reads CASSEVGEGGGYTF. CDR3 in DNA: TGTGCCAGCAGTGAAGTGGGGGAAGGGGGAGGCTACACCTTC. The chain is built from TRBV2 and TRBJ1-2, with a weak D call TRBD1 (6 bases). This CDR3 region has 14 residues. Germline V gives CDR1 SNHLY, CDR2 FYNNEI. Deletions cut 1 base from V and 8 bases from J, with 14 bases between. Full variable domain (remainder filled in from reference TRBV2 and TRBJ1-2): EPEVTQTPSHQVTQMGQEVILRCVPISNHLYFYWYRQILGQKVEFLVSFYNNEISEKSEIFDDQFSVERPDGSNFTLKIRSTKLEDSAMYFCASSEVGEGGGYTFGSGTRLTVV.

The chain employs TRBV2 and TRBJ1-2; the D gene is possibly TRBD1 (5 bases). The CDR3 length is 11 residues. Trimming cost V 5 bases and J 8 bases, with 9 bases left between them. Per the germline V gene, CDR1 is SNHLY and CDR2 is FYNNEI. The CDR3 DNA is TGTGCCAGCAGTCCTCGGACAGGCTACACCTTC. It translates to CASSPRTGYTF.

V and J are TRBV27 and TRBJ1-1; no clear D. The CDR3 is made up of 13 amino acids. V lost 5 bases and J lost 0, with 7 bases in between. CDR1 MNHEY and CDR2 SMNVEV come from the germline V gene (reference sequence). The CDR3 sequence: CASSLTVNTEAFF. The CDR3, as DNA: TGTGCCAGCAGTCTTACAGTGAACACTGAAGCTTTCTTT.

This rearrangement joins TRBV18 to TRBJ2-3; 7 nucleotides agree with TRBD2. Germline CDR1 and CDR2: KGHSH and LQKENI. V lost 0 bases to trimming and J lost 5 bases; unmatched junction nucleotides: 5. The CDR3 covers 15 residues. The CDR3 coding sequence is TGTGCCAGCTCACCACCTGGGGGGGACGGAGATACGCAGTATTTT. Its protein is CASSPPGGDGDTQYF.

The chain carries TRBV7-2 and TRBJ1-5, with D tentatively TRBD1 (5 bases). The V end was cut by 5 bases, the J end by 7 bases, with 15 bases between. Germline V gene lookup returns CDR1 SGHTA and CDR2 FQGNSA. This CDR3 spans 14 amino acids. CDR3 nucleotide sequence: TGTGCCAGCAGCCCCCCCAGGGAAACCCAGCCCCAGCATTTT. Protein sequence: CASSPPRETQPQHF.

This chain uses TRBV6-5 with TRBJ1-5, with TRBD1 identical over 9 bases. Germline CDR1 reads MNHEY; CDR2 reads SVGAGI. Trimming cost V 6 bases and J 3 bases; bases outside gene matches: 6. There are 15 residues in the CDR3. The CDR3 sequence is CASRRGTGNNQPQHF. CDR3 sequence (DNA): TGTGCCAGCAGACGCGGGACAGGGAACAATCAGCCCCAGCATTTT.

CDR3 sequence: CASSLDGTEGKRYF. CDR3 coding DNA: TGTGCCAGCAGCTTGGACGGGACAGAGGGGAAACGGTACTTC. This chain links TRBV5-4 with TRBJ2-7, with 7 bases that match TRBD1. This CDR3 is 14 amino acids long. The germline V gene encodes CDR1 SGHNT and CDR2 YYREEE (reference sequence). J was trimmed by 12 bases and V by 0 bases; bases with no gene match: 12.